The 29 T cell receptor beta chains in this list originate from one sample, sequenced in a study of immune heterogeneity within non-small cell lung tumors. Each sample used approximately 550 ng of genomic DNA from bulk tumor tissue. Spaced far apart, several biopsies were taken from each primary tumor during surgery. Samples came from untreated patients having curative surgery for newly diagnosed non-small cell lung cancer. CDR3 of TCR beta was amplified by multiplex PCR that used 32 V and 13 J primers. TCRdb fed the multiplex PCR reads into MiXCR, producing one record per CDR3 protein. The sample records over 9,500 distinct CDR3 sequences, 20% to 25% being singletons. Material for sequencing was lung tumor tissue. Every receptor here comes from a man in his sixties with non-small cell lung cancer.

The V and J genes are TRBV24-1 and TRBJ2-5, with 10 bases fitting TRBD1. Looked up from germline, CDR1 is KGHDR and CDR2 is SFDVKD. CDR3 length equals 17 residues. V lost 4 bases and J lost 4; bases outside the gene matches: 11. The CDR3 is CATSERTGGTILETQYF. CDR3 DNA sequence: TGTGCCACCAGTGAAAGGACAGGGGGGACGATCTTAGAGACCCAGTACTTC.

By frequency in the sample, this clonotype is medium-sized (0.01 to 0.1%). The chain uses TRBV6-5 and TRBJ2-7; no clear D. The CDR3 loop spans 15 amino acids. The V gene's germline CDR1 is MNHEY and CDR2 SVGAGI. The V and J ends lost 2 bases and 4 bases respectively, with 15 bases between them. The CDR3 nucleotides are TGTGCCAGCAGTTACGACCGACAATTATTATACGAGCAGTACTTC. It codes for CASSYDRQLLYEQYF.

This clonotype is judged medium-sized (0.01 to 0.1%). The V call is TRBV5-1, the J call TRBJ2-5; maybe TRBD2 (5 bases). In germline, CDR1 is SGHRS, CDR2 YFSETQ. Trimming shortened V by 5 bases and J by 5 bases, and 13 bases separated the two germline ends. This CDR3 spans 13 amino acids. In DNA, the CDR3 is TGCGCCAGCAGAGGAACGGGAAGGGAGACCCAGTACTTC. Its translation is CASRGTGRETQYF.

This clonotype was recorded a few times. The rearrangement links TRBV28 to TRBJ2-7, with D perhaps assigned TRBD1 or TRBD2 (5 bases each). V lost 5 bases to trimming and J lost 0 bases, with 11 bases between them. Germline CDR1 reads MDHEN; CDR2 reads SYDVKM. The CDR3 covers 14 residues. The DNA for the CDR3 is TGTGCCAGCAGTGACCGGGACGGCTCCTACGAGCAGTACTTC. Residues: CASSDRDGSYEQYF.

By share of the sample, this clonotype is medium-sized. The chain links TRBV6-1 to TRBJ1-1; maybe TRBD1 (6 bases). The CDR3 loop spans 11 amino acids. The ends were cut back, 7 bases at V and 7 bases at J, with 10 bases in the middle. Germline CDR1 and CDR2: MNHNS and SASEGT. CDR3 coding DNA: TGTGCCAGCAAGACAGGACTTGAAGCTTTCTTT. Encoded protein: CASKTGLEAFF.

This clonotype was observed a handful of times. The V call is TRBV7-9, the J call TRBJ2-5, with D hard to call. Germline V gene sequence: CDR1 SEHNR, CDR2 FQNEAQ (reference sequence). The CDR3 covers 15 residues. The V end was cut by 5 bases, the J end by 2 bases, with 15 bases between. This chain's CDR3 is CASSPPRSQQETQYF. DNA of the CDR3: TGTGCCAGCAGCCCCCCTAGGAGCCAACAAGAGACCCAGTACTTC.

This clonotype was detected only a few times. The CDR3 region has the DNA TGCAGTGCTCTGGGGGGTGGGACCGTCTATGGCTACACCTTC. Protein sequence: CSALGGGTVYGYTF. The chain recombines TRBV20-1 with TRBJ1-2; possible D gene TRBD1, 5 bases. The CDR3 contains 14 residues. V lost 5 bases, J lost 4 bases, and 17 bases lay in between. The V gene's germline CDR1 is DFQATT and CDR2 SNEGSKA (reference sequence).

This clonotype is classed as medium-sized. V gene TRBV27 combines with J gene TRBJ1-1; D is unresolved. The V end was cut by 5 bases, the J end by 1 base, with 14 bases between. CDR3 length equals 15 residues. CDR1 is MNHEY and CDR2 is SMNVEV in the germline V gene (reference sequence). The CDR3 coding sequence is TGTGCCAGCAGTCCCTCTGCCGGGAGGAACACTGAAGCTTTCTTT. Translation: CASSPSAGRNTEAFF.

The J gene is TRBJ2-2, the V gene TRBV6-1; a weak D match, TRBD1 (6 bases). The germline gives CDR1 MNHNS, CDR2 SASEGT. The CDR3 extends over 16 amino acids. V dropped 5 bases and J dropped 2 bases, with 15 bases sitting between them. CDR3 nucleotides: TGTGCCAGCAGTTTGCAGGGGTCCCCAAACACCGGGGAGCTGTTTTTT. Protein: CASSLQGSPNTGELFF.

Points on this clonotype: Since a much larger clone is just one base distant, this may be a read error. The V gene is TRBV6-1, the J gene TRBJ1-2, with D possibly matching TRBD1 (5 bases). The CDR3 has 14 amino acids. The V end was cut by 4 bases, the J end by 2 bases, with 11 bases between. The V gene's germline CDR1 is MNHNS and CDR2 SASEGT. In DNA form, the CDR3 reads TGTGCCAGCAGTGGGCGACAGTTAAACTATGGCTACACCTTC. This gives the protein CASSGRQLNYGYTF.

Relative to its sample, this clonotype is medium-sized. The CDR3 sequence is CASSIRDGSNTGELFF. Written as DNA, the CDR3 is TGTGCCAGTAGTATTAGGGACGGATCGAACACCGGGGAGCTGTTTTTT. The rearrangement uses TRBV19 and TRBJ2-2; D assignment may be TRBD1 or TRBD2 (5 bases each). V lost 3 bases and J lost 0, with 11 bases in between. The CDR3 contains 16 residues. Germline V lookup: CDR1 LNHDA, CDR2 SQIVND (reference sequence).

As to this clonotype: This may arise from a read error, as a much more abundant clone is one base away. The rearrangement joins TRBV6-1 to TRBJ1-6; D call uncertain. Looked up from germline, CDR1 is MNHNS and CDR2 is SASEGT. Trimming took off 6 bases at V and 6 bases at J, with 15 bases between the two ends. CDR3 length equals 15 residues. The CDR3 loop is CASSLNVPFNSPLHF. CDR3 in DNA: TGTGCCAGCAGCCTTAACGTACCGTTTAATTCACCCCTCCACTTT.

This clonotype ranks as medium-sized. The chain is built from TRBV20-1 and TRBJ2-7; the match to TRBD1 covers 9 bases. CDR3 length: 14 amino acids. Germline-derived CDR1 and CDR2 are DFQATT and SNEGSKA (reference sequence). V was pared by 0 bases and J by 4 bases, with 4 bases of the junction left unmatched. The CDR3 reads CSARDGTGFYEQYF. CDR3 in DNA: TGCAGTGCTAGAGATGGGACAGGGTTTTACGAGCAGTACTTC.

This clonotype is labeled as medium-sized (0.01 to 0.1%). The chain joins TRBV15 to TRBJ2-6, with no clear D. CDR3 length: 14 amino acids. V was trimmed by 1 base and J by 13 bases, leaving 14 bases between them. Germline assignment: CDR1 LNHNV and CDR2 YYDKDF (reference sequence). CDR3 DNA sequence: TGTGCCACCAGCAGAGTGGGTAGATTAAGGGTCCTGACTTTC. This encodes CATSRVGRLRVLTF.

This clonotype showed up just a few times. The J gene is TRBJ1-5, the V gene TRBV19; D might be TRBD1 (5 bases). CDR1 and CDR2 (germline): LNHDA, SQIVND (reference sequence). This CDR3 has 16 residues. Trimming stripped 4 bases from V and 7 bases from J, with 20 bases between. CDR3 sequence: CASSTVQGVRGQPQHF. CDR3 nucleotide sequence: TGTGCCAGTAGTACAGTCCAGGGAGTGCGTGGCCAGCCCCAGCATTTT.

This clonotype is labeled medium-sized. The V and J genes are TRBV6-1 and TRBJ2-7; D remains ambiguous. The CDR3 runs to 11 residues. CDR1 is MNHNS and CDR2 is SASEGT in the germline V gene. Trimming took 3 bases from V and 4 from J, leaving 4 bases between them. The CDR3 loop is CASSDAYEQYF. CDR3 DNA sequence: TGTGCCAGCAGTGACGCTTACGAGCAGTACTTC.

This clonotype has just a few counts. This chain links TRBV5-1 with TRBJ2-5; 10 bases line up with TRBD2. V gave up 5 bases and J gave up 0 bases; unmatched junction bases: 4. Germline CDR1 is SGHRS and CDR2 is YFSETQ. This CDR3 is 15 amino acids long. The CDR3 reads CASRRTSGNQETQYF. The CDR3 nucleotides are TGCGCCAGCAGAAGGACTAGCGGAAACCAAGAGACCCAGTACTTC.

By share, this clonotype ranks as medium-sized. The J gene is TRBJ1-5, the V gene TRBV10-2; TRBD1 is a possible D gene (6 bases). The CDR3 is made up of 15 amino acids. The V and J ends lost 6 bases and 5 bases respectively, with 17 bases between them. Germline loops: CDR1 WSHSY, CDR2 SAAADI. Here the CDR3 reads CASRQDSSAHQPQHF. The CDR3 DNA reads TGCGCCAGCAGACAGGACAGTTCGGCCCATCAGCCCCAGCATTTT.

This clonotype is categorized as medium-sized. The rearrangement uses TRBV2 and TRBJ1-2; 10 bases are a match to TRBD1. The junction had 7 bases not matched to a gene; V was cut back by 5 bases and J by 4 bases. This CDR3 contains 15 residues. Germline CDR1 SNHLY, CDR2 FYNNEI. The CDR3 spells CASSSDRGRVYGYTF. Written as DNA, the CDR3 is TGTGCCAGCAGTTCCGACAGGGGGCGCGTCTATGGCTACACCTTC.

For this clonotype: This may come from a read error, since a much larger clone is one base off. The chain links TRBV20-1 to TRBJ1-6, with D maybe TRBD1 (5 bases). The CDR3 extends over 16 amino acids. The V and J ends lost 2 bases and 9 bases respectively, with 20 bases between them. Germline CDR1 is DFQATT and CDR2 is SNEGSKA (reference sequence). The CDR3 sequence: CSARTVGLLSVSPLHF. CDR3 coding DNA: TGCAGTGCTAGAACCGTGGGACTGTTATCTGTTTCACCCCTCCACTTT.

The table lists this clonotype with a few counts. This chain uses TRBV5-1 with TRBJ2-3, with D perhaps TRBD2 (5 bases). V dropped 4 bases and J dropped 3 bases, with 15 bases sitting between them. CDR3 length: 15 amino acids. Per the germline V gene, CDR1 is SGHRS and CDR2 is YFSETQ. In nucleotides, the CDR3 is TGCGCCAGCAGCCCTATATCTCGAGGGACAGATACGCAGTATTTT. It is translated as CASSPISRGTDTQYF.

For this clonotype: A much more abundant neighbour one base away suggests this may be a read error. CDR3 in DNA: TGTGCCAGCGGTGAAGAAGATGATGAGCAGTTCTTC. Protein product: CASGEEDDEQFF. The V gene is TRBV6-1, the J gene TRBJ2-1, with D uncertain. The CDR3 consists of 12 residues. Looked up from germline, CDR1 is MNHNS and CDR2 is SASEGT.

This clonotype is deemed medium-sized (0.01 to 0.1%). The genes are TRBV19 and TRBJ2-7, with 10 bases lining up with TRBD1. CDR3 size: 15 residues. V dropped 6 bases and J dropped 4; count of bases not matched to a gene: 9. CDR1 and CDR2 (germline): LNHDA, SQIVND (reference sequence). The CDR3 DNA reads TGTGCCAGTAGCCTCTCGACAGGGGGCGAGTACGAGCAGTACTTC. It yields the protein CASSLSTGGEYEQYF.

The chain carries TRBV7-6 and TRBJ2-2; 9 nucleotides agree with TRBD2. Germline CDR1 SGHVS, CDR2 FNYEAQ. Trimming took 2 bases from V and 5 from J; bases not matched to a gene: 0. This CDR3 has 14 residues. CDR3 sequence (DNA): TGTGCCAGCAGCTTACTAGCGGGGACCGGGGAGCTGTTTTTT. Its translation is CASSLLAGTGELFF.

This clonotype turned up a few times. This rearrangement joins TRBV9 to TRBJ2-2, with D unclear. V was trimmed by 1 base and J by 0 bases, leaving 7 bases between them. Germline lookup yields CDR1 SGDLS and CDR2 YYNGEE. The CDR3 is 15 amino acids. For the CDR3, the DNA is TGTGCCAGCAGCGTACTAGGCGCGAACACCGGGGAGCTGTTTTTT. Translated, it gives CASSVLGANTGELFF.

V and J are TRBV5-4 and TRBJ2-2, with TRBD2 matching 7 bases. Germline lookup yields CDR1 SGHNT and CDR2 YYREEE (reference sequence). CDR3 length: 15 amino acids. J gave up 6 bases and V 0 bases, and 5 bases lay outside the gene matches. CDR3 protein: CASSLDVTSPGELFF. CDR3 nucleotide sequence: TGTGCCAGCAGCTTGGATGTGACTAGCCCCGGGGAGCTGTTTTTT.

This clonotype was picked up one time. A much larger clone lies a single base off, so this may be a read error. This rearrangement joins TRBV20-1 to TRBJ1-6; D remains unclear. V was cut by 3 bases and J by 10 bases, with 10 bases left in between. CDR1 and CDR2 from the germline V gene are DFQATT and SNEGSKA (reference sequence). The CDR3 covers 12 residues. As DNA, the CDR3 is TGCAGTGCTAGTGATGGCGTCTCACCCCTCCACTTT. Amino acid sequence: CSASDGVSPLHF.

CDR3 nucleotides: TGTGCCAGCAGCGTAGATTTTGGGTCGAACACCGGGGAGCTGTTTTTT. Translated, it gives CASSVDFGSNTGELFF. This chain joins TRBV9 and TRBJ2-2; D uncertain. V lost 0 bases to trimming and J lost 0 bases, with 9 bases between them. The CDR3 is 16 residues long. Germline values: CDR1 SGDLS, CDR2 YYNGEE. Full variable domain (rest looked up from reference TRBV9 and TRBJ2-2): DSGVTQTPKHLITATGQRVTLRCSPRSGDLSVYWYQQSLDQGLQFLIQYYNGEERAKGNILERFSAQQFPDLHSELNLSSLELGDSALYFCASSVDFGSNTGELFFGEGSRLTVL.

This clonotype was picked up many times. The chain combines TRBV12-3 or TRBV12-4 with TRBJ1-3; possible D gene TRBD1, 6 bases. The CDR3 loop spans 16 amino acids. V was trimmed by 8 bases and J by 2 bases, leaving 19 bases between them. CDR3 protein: CASRALRGFPGNTIYF. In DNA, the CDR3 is TGTGCCAGCCGAGCATTGAGGGGGTTTCCTGGAAACACCATATATTTT.